Listed below are T cell receptor beta chains from one sample, sequenced in a study of T cell responses to AZD1222 COVID-19 vaccine. Assay used: immunoSEQ multiplex PCR; TCRdb lists only in-frame clones, some missing. The sample lists about 110,000 clones, roughly 87% occurring once. Sequenced material: peripheral blood, taken 28 days after the second AZD1222 dose. These receptor sequences come from an adult who received the AZD1222 COVID-19 vaccine. CDR3s include the opening cysteine and the closing phenylalanine or tryptophan. Fields, in order: J gene, D gene, V gene, CDR3 protein, CDR3 DNA. The D gene is left open where the match is weak.

TRBJ2-7 | . | TRBV5-5 | CASSTGGSYEQYF | TGTGCCAGCAGCACCGGGGGCTCCTACGAGCAGTACTTC
TRBJ1-5 | . | TRBV3-1/TRBV3-2 | CASSQDSREGQPQHF | TGTGCCAGCAGCCAAGATAGCAGGGAGGGTCAGCCCCAGCATTTT
TRBJ1-6 | TRBD1 | TRBV7-8 | CASSFGQGSSPLHF | TGTGCCAGCAGCTTCGGACAGGGAAGCTCACCCCTCCACTTT
TRBJ1-2 | TRBD1 | TRBV19 | CASEDRGIVGYTF | TGTGCCAGTGAGGACAGGGGGATAGTTGGCTACACCTTC
TRBJ2-7 | . | TRBV5-1 | CASSAPYSYEQYF | TGCGCCAGCAGCGCCCCCTACTCCTACGAGCAGTACTTC
TRBJ1-2 | TRBD1 | TRBV2 | CATPVGGDRDVYGYTF | TGTGCCACCCCGGTAGGAGGGGACAGGGACGTCTATGGCTACACCTTC
TRBJ2-7 | . | TRBV6-5 | CASSYSGAGRSYEQYF | TGTGCCAGCAGTTACTCCGGCGCGGGGCGATCCTACGAGCAGTACTTC
TRBJ1-2 | . | TRBV5-1 | CASSFRDGDGYTF | TGCGCCAGCAGCTTCCGGGATGGGGATGGCTACACCTTC
TRBJ1-2 | TRBD1 | TRBV14 | CASSRTGANYGYTF | TGTGCCAGCAGCCGGACAGGGGCTAACTATGGCTACACCTTC
TRBJ2-2 | . | TRBV2 | CASSPTGTTNTGELFF | TGTGCCAGCAGCCCTACCGGGACAACGAACACCGGGGAGCTGTTTTTT
TRBJ2-3 | TRBD2 | TRBV5-1 | CASSDLAESSTDTQYF | TGCGCCAGCAGCGATCTAGCGGAATCTAGCACAGATACGCAGTATTTT